This is a list of T cell receptor beta chains from one sample in a study of blood T cell repertoires in COVID-19. Assay: immunoSEQ multiplex PCR; the TCRdb copy retains only in-frame clones and omits some. The data show approximately 90,000 clones, less than 85% seen once. The sequenced sample consisted of peripheral blood. The receptors shown here come from a woman aged 80 or older with acute or convalescent COVID-19. The CDR3 runs from the conserved cysteine through the conserved F or W. The order of the fields is J gene, D gene, V gene, clone size, CDR3 DNA, CDR3 protein. D genes are given only for firm matches. Expanded clones are given a class, and other clones once, few, many or no size at all.

j_gene: TRBJ2-3; d_gene: TRBD2; v_gene: TRBV6-4; abundance: .; CDR3nt: TGTGCCAGCAGCCCCAGGGGTGAACTAGCGGGAGAGGATACGCAGTATTTT; CDR3aa: CASSPRGELAGEDTQYF
j_gene: TRBJ1-2; d_gene: .; v_gene: TRBV19; abundance: .; CDR3nt: TGTGCCAGTAAGGAATCGGGGGGCAAGAACTATGGCTACACCTTC; CDR3aa: CASKESGGKNYGYTF
j_gene: TRBJ2-1; d_gene: .; v_gene: TRBV27; abundance: .; CDR3nt: TGTGCCAGCAGTTTATGGGCGGGGGCGATCAATGAGCAGTTCTTC; CDR3aa: CASSLWAGAINEQFF
j_gene: TRBJ1-5; d_gene: .; v_gene: TRBV18; abundance: .; CDR3nt: TGTGCCAGCTCACGTACAGACAATCAGCCCCAGCATTTT; CDR3aa: CASSRTDNQPQHF
j_gene: TRBJ2-7; d_gene: TRBD1; v_gene: TRBV18; abundance: .; CDR3nt: TGTGCCAGCTCACCACTTGGACAGGTCCGGAACGAGCAGTACTTC; CDR3aa: CASSPLGQVRNEQYF
j_gene: TRBJ2-1; d_gene: TRBD2; v_gene: TRBV28; abundance: .; CDR3nt: TGTGCCAGCAGACTAGCGGGGTCGGGCAATGAGCAGTTCTTC; CDR3aa: CASRLAGSGNEQFF
j_gene: TRBJ2-1; d_gene: .; v_gene: TRBV11-3; abundance: few; CDR3nt: TGTGCCAGCAGCTTAGCTCAGGGGCCGCAGAGCAATGAGCAGTTCTTC; CDR3aa: CASSLAQGPQSNEQFF
j_gene: TRBJ2-3; d_gene: TRBD1; v_gene: TRBV6-5; abundance: .; CDR3nt: TGTGCCAGCACAATCGGACAGGCTGGTACAGATACGCAGTATTTT; CDR3aa: CASTIGQAGTDTQYF
j_gene: TRBJ2-7; d_gene: TRBD2; v_gene: TRBV27; abundance: .; CDR3nt: TGTGCCAGCAGCCGCGGGACTAGCGGGAGCATTGGGTACTTC; CDR3aa: CASSRGTSGSIGYF
j_gene: TRBJ1-2; d_gene: .; v_gene: TRBV3-1/TRBV3-2; abundance: .; CDR3nt: TGTGCCAGCAGCCAAGATAGAGGAGGGGACTATGGCTACACCTTC; CDR3aa: CASSQDRGGDYGYTF
j_gene: TRBJ2-7; d_gene: TRBD2; v_gene: TRBV2; abundance: .; CDR3nt: TGTGCCAGCAGACGGACTAGCCCCTACGAGCAGTACTTC; CDR3aa: CASRRTSPYEQYF
j_gene: TRBJ1-1; d_gene: .; v_gene: TRBV29-1; abundance: .; CDR3nt: TGCAGCGTTGAATGGCCTCGCACTGAAGCTTTCTTT; CDR3aa: CSVEWPRTEAFF
j_gene: TRBJ1-3; d_gene: .; v_gene: TRBV19; abundance: .; CDR3nt: TGTGCCAGTAGTTCAGGGGCCCTCTCCAGAAACACCATATATTTT; CDR3aa: CASSSGALSRNTIYF
j_gene: TRBJ1-4; d_gene: .; v_gene: TRBV3-1/TRBV3-2; abundance: .; CDR3nt: TGTGCCAGCAGCCAAGGGGGGGTCTCATTGTTTTTT; CDR3aa: CASSQGGVSLFF
j_gene: TRBJ2-7; d_gene: TRBD2; v_gene: TRBV7-9; abundance: .; CDR3nt: TGTGCCAGCAGCCCTCGGGGAGCGGGAGCCTACGAGCAGTACTTC; CDR3aa: CASSPRGAGAYEQYF
j_gene: TRBJ2-7; d_gene: .; v_gene: TRBV15; abundance: .; CDR3nt: TGTGCCACCAGCAGAGACCCAGGGCTCCTTTACGAGCAGTACTTC; CDR3aa: CATSRDPGLLYEQYF
j_gene: TRBJ2-7; d_gene: TRBD1; v_gene: TRBV5-4; abundance: .; CDR3nt: TGTGCCAGCAGCTCACCCGGGACAGGGGGCTCCGAGCAGTACTTC; CDR3aa: CASSSPGTGGSEQYF
j_gene: TRBJ1-3; d_gene: .; v_gene: TRBV5-1; abundance: .; CDR3nt: TGCGCCACTTCACAGGGATCTGGAAACACCATATATTTT; CDR3aa: CATSQGSGNTIYF
j_gene: TRBJ2-1; d_gene: TRBD2; v_gene: TRBV3-1/TRBV3-2; abundance: few; CDR3nt: TGTGCCAGCACCTTGAGGCGGGGGACTAGCGGGAGGGCGAGTAATGAGCAGTTCTTC; CDR3aa: CASTLRRGTSGRASNEQFF
j_gene: TRBJ1-5; d_gene: .; v_gene: TRBV2; abundance: .; CDR3nt: TGTGCCAGCAGGGACAGTTATCAGCCCCAGCATTTT; CDR3aa: CASRDSYQPQHF
j_gene: TRBJ2-1; d_gene: .; v_gene: TRBV4-1; abundance: .; CDR3nt: TGCGCCAGCAGCCATCAAAATGAGCAGTTCTTC; CDR3aa: CASSHQNEQFF
j_gene: TRBJ2-7; d_gene: .; v_gene: TRBV5-1; abundance: .; CDR3nt: TGCGCCAGCAGCTTGGTAGTGGGGAGCTCCTACGAGCAGTACTTC; CDR3aa: CASSLVVGSSYEQYF
j_gene: TRBJ2-6; d_gene: .; v_gene: TRBV27; abundance: .; CDR3nt: TGTGCCAGCACAAGGGGCGGGGGCACAGGGGCCAACGTCCTGACTTTC; CDR3aa: CASTRGGGTGANVLTF
j_gene: TRBJ2-7; d_gene: TRBD1; v_gene: TRBV6-5; abundance: .; CDR3nt: TGTGCCAGCAGTAGGACAGGGGCCTACGAGCAGTACTTC; CDR3aa: CASSRTGAYEQYF
j_gene: TRBJ2-3; d_gene: TRBD2; v_gene: TRBV29-1; abundance: .; CDR3nt: TGCAGCACTTGGGTCGAATTAAGCGGGATCACAGATACGCAGTATTTT; CDR3aa: CSTWVELSGITDTQYF
j_gene: TRBJ2-7; d_gene: TRBD2; v_gene: TRBV3-1/TRBV3-2; abundance: .; CDR3nt: TGTGCCAGCAGCCAAGTACAGCGGGAGGTCACCTACGAGCAGTACTTC; CDR3aa: CASSQVQREVTYEQYF
j_gene: TRBJ2-5; d_gene: .; v_gene: TRBV5-5; abundance: .; CDR3nt: TGTGCCAGCAGCTTGGGGCTAGCGATACAAGAGACCCAGTACTTC; CDR3aa: CASSLGLAIQETQYF
j_gene: TRBJ2-7; d_gene: .; v_gene: TRBV7-9; abundance: few; CDR3nt: TGTGCCAGCAGCTTACACTCCTTCTACGAGCAGTACTTC; CDR3aa: CASSLHSFYEQYF
j_gene: TRBJ2-1; d_gene: .; v_gene: TRBV29-1; abundance: .; CDR3nt: TGCAGCGTTGAAAGGGGGACGGGTTACAATGAGCAGTTCTTC; CDR3aa: CSVERGTGYNEQFF
j_gene: TRBJ1-2; d_gene: .; v_gene: TRBV18; abundance: .; CDR3nt: TGTGCCAGCTCACCACCAGGCAGGGGTATAGGCTACACCTTC; CDR3aa: CASSPPGRGIGYTF
j_gene: TRBJ2-2; d_gene: TRBD2; v_gene: TRBV14; abundance: .; CDR3nt: TGTGCCAGCAGCCAAGGACTAGCGATGAACACCGGGGAGCTGTTTTTT; CDR3aa: CASSQGLAMNTGELFF
j_gene: TRBJ2-2; d_gene: .; v_gene: TRBV9; abundance: .; CDR3nt: TGTGCCAGCAGCGTAGAGCCGGACACCGGGGAGCTGTTTTTT; CDR3aa: CASSVEPDTGELFF
j_gene: TRBJ2-1; d_gene: TRBD2; v_gene: TRBV6-5; abundance: .; CDR3nt: TGTGCCAGCAGTTCAGCGGGACTTCACGGGAGTGAGCAGTTCTTC; CDR3aa: CASSSAGLHGSEQFF
j_gene: TRBJ1-5; d_gene: .; v_gene: TRBV5-5; abundance: once; CDR3nt: TGTGCCAGCAGCTTGGGAGTTATCTGGTACAGCAATCAGCCCCAGCATTTT; CDR3aa: CASSLGVIWYSNQPQHF
j_gene: TRBJ2-2; d_gene: TRBD2; v_gene: TRBV9; abundance: .; CDR3nt: TGTGCCAGCAGCGCCCCGGCTAGCGGGGGCCAGAACACCGGGGAGCTGTTTTTT; CDR3aa: CASSAPASGGQNTGELFF
j_gene: TRBJ2-7; d_gene: TRBD2; v_gene: TRBV7-2; abundance: .; CDR3nt: TGTGCCAGCAATCGTGCTAGCGGGATCTACGAGCAGTACTTC; CDR3aa: CASNRASGIYEQYF
j_gene: TRBJ2-1; d_gene: .; v_gene: TRBV6-5; abundance: .; CDR3nt: TGTGCCAGCAGTTACCAGACAGGAGTTTCCTACAATGAGCAGTTCTTC; CDR3aa: CASSYQTGVSYNEQFF
j_gene: TRBJ2-3; d_gene: TRBD1; v_gene: TRBV5-1; abundance: .; CDR3nt: TGCGCCAGCAGCCTGCAGGGGGTCGGTCGAGATACGCAGTATTTT; CDR3aa: CASSLQGVGRDTQYF
j_gene: TRBJ2-5; d_gene: .; v_gene: TRBV5-5; abundance: .; CDR3nt: TGTGCCAGCAGCTCCCGAGCGGACCAAGAGACCCAGTACTTC; CDR3aa: CASSSRADQETQYF
j_gene: TRBJ1-5; d_gene: TRBD1; v_gene: TRBV12-5; abundance: .; CDR3nt: TGTGCTAGTGGTTTGGGAACAGGGGGCTCGGGTCAGCCCCAGCATTTT; CDR3aa: CASGLGTGGSGQPQHF
j_gene: TRBJ2-1; d_gene: .; v_gene: TRBV6-1; abundance: .; CDR3nt: TGTGCCAGCAGTGAAGGTCTTAGCGCGCACCTCAATGAGCAGTTCTTC; CDR3aa: CASSEGLSAHLNEQFF
j_gene: TRBJ1-2; d_gene: .; v_gene: TRBV6-5; abundance: .; CDR3nt: TGTGCCAGCAGTTACTCCCGACAGCCGAACTATGGCTACACCTTC; CDR3aa: CASSYSRQPNYGYTF
j_gene: TRBJ2-7; d_gene: TRBD1; v_gene: TRBV7-9; abundance: .; CDR3nt: TGTGCCAGCAGCAAACGTACCTCCTTCCCGGGACAGGCAACCTACGAGCAGTACTTC; CDR3aa: CASSKRTSFPGQATYEQYF
j_gene: TRBJ1-1; d_gene: .; v_gene: TRBV6-5; abundance: .; CDR3nt: TGTGCCAGCAGTTACAGGGGACAGAACACTGAAGCTTTCTTT; CDR3aa: CASSYRGQNTEAFF
j_gene: TRBJ1-4; d_gene: .; v_gene: TRBV18; abundance: .; CDR3nt: TGTGCCAGCTCACCCGCCCTAGGGGATGAAAAACTGTTTTTT; CDR3aa: CASSPALGDEKLFF
j_gene: TRBJ2-5; d_gene: TRBD2; v_gene: TRBV29-1; abundance: .; CDR3nt: TGCAGCGTTGACCCGACTAGCGGGAGTTCTGGGGAAGAGACCCAGTACTTC; CDR3aa: CSVDPTSGSSGEETQYF
j_gene: TRBJ1-1; d_gene: .; v_gene: TRBV11-2; abundance: .; CDR3nt: TGTGCCAGCAGCTTAGGGCTGAACACTGAAGCTTTCTTT; CDR3aa: CASSLGLNTEAFF
j_gene: TRBJ1-1; d_gene: .; v_gene: TRBV2; abundance: .; CDR3nt: TGTGCCAGCATTATGAACACTGAAGCTTTCTTT; CDR3aa: CASIMNTEAFF
j_gene: TRBJ2-3; d_gene: TRBD2; v_gene: TRBV5-4; abundance: once; CDR3nt: TGTGCCAGCAGCTTGGGGGCGGGACTAGCCACCCGGGGTACGCAGTATTTT; CDR3aa: CASSLGAGLATRGTQYF
j_gene: TRBJ1-1; d_gene: TRBD1; v_gene: TRBV18; abundance: .; CDR3nt: TGTGCCAGCTCCAGGGGGTCGGACACTGAAGCTTTCTTT; CDR3aa: CASSRGSDTEAFF
j_gene: TRBJ1-2; d_gene: TRBD1; v_gene: TRBV18; abundance: once; CDR3nt: TGTGCCAGCTCCCCGAGGGGGCAGGGCTATGGCTACACCTTC; CDR3aa: CASSPRGQGYGYTF